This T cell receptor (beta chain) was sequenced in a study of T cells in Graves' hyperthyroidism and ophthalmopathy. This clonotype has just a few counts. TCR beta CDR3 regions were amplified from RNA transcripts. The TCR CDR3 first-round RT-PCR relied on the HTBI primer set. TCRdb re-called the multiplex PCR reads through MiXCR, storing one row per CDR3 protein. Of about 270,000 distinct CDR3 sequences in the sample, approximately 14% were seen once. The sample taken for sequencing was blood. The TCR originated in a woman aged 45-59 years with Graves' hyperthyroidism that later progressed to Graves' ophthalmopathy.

CDR3 amino acids: CASSVSLNEQFF. The CDR3 nucleotides read TGTGCCAGCAGCGTGTCCCTGAATGAGCAGTTCTTC. J is TRBJ2-1 and V is TRBV9; no definite D call. CDR3 length: 12 amino acids. Germline CDR1 is SGDLS and CDR2 is YYNGEE. V was trimmed by 2 bases and J by 7 bases, leaving 7 bases between them. Combining the CDR3 with reference TRBV9 and TRBJ2-1 gives the whole variable domain DSGVTQTPKHLITATGQRVTLRCSPRSGDLSVYWYQQSLDQGLQFLIQYYNGEERAKGNILERFSAQQFPDLHSELNLSSLELGDSALYFCASSVSLNEQFFGPGTRLTVL.